This T cell receptor beta chain was sequenced during a study of response to subunit inactivated influenza vaccine. CDR1 and CDR2 (germline): DFQATT, SNEGSKA (reference sequence). The length of the CDR3 is 14 residues. Trimming shortened V by 4 bases and J by 0 bases, and 11 bases separated the two germline ends. MiXCR, applied by TCRdb to the RT-PCR reads, yields one record per CDR3 protein. Of hundreds of thousands of distinct CDR3 sequences listed, approximately 15% are singletons. This clonotype has only a few counts. The V gene is TRBV20-1, the J gene TRBJ2-3; tentatively, D is TRBD2 (5 bases). This TCR came from a man aged 50 or older who received an inactivated influenza vaccine. Specimen: PBMCs from blood, collected around two weeks before vaccination. The CDR3 loop is CSATQAASTDTQYF. CDR3 in DNA: TGCAGTGCTACCCAAGCGGCTAGCACAGATACGCAGTATTTT.